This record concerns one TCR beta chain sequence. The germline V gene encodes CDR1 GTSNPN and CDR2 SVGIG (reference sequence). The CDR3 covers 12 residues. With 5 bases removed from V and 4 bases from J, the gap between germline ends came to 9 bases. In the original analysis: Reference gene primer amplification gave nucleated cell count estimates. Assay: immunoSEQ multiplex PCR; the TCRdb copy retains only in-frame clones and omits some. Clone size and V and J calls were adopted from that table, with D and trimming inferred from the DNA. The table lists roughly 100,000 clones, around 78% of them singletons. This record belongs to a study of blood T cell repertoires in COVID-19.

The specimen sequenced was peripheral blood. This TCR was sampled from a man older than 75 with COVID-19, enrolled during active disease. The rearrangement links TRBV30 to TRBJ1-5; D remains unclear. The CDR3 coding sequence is TGTGCCTGGGGTCGAACAAATCAGCCCCAGCATTTT. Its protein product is CAWGRTNQPQHF.